The rows below give T cell receptor beta chains drawn from one sample of a study of CD8 T cells in ankylosing spondylitis. Using its own MiXCR run on the 5' RACE reads, TCRdb lists one record per CDR3 protein. The sample carries 150,000 to 200,000 distinct CDR3 sequences, 18% recorded once. Sequences were obtained from blood, either unsorted or a sorted T cell fraction (not recorded which). Receptors originate from a male donor aged 10 to 30 with ankylosing spondylitis or in good health (not recorded which). Each CDR3 is given with its conserved first and last residue. Fields, in order: CDR3 length, J gene, D gene, V gene, clone size, CDR3 DNA, CDR3 protein. D genes are given only for firm matches. A clone size is listed for some rows: how often the clone was seen (once, few, many), or a class if it is expanded.

len: 15; j_gene: TRBJ2-5; d_gene: .; v_gene: TRBV4-3; abundance: .; CDR3nt: TGCGCCAGCAGCCAAGATAAGCGTTTCCAAGAGACCCAGTACTTC; CDR3aa: CASSQDKRFQETQYF
len: 17; j_gene: TRBJ2-5; d_gene: TRBD2; v_gene: TRBV18; abundance: many; CDR3nt: TGTGCCAGCTCACCACGCGGGAGCAGTTCCTGGGGAGAGGCCCAGTACTTC; CDR3aa: CASSPRGSSSWGEAQYF
len: 16; j_gene: TRBJ2-4; d_gene: .; v_gene: TRBV28; abundance: few; CDR3nt: TGTGCCAGCAGTCCCCCGGGGGCCGGAACCAAAAACATTCAGTACTTC; CDR3aa: CASSPPGAGTKNIQYF
len: 13; j_gene: TRBJ2-3; d_gene: .; v_gene: TRBV5-1; abundance: many; CDR3nt: TGCGCCAGCAGCTTAAGAACCTCAGATACGCAGTATTTT; CDR3aa: CASSLRTSDTQYF
len: 17; j_gene: TRBJ2-7; d_gene: .; v_gene: TRBV7-3; abundance: many; CDR3nt: TGTGCCAGCAGCTTAGAGTCGGCCGAGAAGAAGGACTACGAGCAGTACTTC; CDR3aa: CASSLESAEKKDYEQYF
len: 15; j_gene: TRBJ2-1; d_gene: .; v_gene: TRBV24-1; abundance: many; CDR3nt: TGTGCCACCAGTGACCACAGGGGAGGATACAATGAGCAGTTCTTC; CDR3aa: CATSDHRGGYNEQFF
len: 11; j_gene: TRBJ2-3; d_gene: .; v_gene: TRBV7-9; abundance: many; CDR3nt: TGTGCCAGCAGCCGGTCAGATACGCAGTATTTT; CDR3aa: CASSRSDTQYF
len: 15; j_gene: TRBJ2-2; d_gene: TRBD1; v_gene: TRBV20-1; abundance: .; CDR3nt: TGCAGTGCTAGGGGACAGGGGGCGAACACCGGGGAGCTGTTTTTT; CDR3aa: CSARGQGANTGELFF
len: 14; j_gene: TRBJ2-7; d_gene: .; v_gene: TRBV5-1; abundance: many; CDR3nt: TGCGCCAGCAGCTCCCGGGACTGGTCCTACGAGCAGTACTTC; CDR3aa: CASSSRDWSYEQYF
len: 12; j_gene: TRBJ2-1; d_gene: .; v_gene: TRBV6-5; abundance: many; CDR3nt: TGTGCCAGCAGTCCCCTGGGGGATGAGCAGTTCTTC; CDR3aa: CASSPLGDEQFF
len: 15; j_gene: TRBJ2-1; d_gene: .; v_gene: TRBV10-1; abundance: .; CDR3nt: TGCGCCAGCAGTTACGGGACTTCCATCTACAATGAGCAGTTCTTC; CDR3aa: CASSYGTSIYNEQFF
len: 17; j_gene: TRBJ2-5; d_gene: TRBD2; v_gene: TRBV5-5; abundance: .; CDR3nt: TGTGCCAGCAGCCCAGCGGGGACTAGCGGGATGGATAAGACCCAGTACTTC; CDR3aa: CASSPAGTSGMDKTQYF
len: 14; j_gene: TRBJ1-1; d_gene: .; v_gene: TRBV29-1; abundance: .; CDR3nt: TGCAGCGTTGAGGAGCTAGTTATGAACACTGAAGCTTTCTTT; CDR3aa: CSVEELVMNTEAFF
len: 15; j_gene: TRBJ2-1; d_gene: TRBD2; v_gene: TRBV27; abundance: many; CDR3nt: TGTGCCAGCAGTTTAGGCGGGAGCTTTTACAATGAGCAGTTCTTC; CDR3aa: CASSLGGSFYNEQFF
len: 8; j_gene: TRBJ2-6; d_gene: .; v_gene: TRBV7-9; abundance: many; CDR3nt: TGTGCCAGCAGCCCCATGACTTTC; CDR3aa: CASSPMTF
len: 13; j_gene: TRBJ2-7; d_gene: .; v_gene: TRBV28; abundance: many; CDR3nt: TGTGCCAGCACTTCTCCTCCGGTCTACGAGCAGTACTTC; CDR3aa: CASTSPPVYEQYF
len: 13; j_gene: TRBJ2-1; d_gene: .; v_gene: TRBV19; abundance: many; CDR3nt: TGTGCCAGTAGGGGACCGGGGTACAATGAGCAGTTCTTC; CDR3aa: CASRGPGYNEQFF
len: 15; j_gene: TRBJ2-3; d_gene: TRBD2; v_gene: TRBV20-1; abundance: many; CDR3nt: TGCAGTGCTAGAGAAGCGGGAGGGCCGGCAGATACGCAGTATTTT; CDR3aa: CSAREAGGPADTQYF
len: 15; j_gene: TRBJ2-2; d_gene: TRBD2; v_gene: TRBV20-1; abundance: .; CDR3nt: TGCAGTGCTAGAGCGGTGCGGGAGGCCACCGGGGAGCTGTTTTTT; CDR3aa: CSARAVREATGELFF
len: 16; j_gene: TRBJ2-1; d_gene: TRBD2; v_gene: TRBV4-2; abundance: .; CDR3nt: TGTGCCAGCAGCCAAGAGGGGGGGGTCCGGTACAATGAGCAGTTCTTC; CDR3aa: CASSQEGGVRYNEQFF
len: 14; j_gene: TRBJ2-5; d_gene: .; v_gene: TRBV11-3; abundance: .; CDR3nt: TGTGCCAGCAGCTCGACCGGGAGAGGGGAGACCCAGTACTTC; CDR3aa: CASSSTGRGETQYF
len: 16; j_gene: TRBJ2-1; d_gene: TRBD2; v_gene: TRBV7-3; abundance: once; CDR3nt: TGTGCCAGCAGCTTACGGTCGGGAGGGGGGTACAATGAGCAGTTCTTC; CDR3aa: CASSLRSGGGYNEQFF
len: 16; j_gene: TRBJ2-5; d_gene: .; v_gene: TRBV5-1; abundance: many; CDR3nt: TGCGCCAGCAGCTTGGTCCCGGCAGGGATCCAAGAGACCCAGTACTTC; CDR3aa: CASSLVPAGIQETQYF